These T cell receptor beta chains were read from a single sample in a study of patients and donors after allogeneic stem cell transplantation. TCRdb recomputed calls from the RT-PCR reads with MiXCR, one row per CDR3 protein. The sample lists about 960,000 distinct CDR3 sequences, approximately 19% occurring once. Source material: blood, either unsorted or a sorted T cell fraction (not recorded which). Receptor source: a human donor who was either an allogeneic HSCT recipient or a stem cell or donor lymphocyte infusion donor (not recorded which). It is not recorded whose cells these are; they may come from a transplant donor. The CDR3 runs from the conserved cysteine through the conserved F or W. The D gene is left open where the match is weak. Clone size is given for some rows only: seen once, a few or many times, or a class if the clone is expanded.

v_call,j_call,clone_size,d_call,cdr3_nt,cdr3_aa
TRBV4-1,TRBJ2-2,many,.,TGCGCCAGCAGCCAAGCCGGGGGCAGCGGGGAGCTGTTTTTT,CASSQAGGSGELFF
TRBV6-5,TRBJ1-1,.,.,TGTGCCAGCAGTTACTCAAGGGGCCAGACTGAAGCTTTCTTT,CASSYSRGQTEAFF
TRBV7-9,TRBJ1-2,.,TRBD1,TGTGCCAGCAGCCGGGGGACAGAAGCCTATTATGGCTACACCTTC,CASSRGTEAYYGYTF
TRBV14,TRBJ2-3,few,.,TGTGCCAGCAGCCAAGAACGGGGGACTCGCACAGATACGCAGTATTTT,CASSQERGTRTDTQYF
TRBV25-1,TRBJ2-7,few,.,TGTGCCAGCAGTGCCCACACGGGGCAGTTCCTCTTC,CASSAHTGQFLF
TRBV9,TRBJ1-3,.,TRBD1,TGTGCCAGCAGCGTTGGGGGGACAGGGGTATCTGGAAACACCATATATTTT,CASSVGGTGVSGNTIYF
TRBV5-1,TRBJ1-2,.,TRBD1,TGCGCCAGCAGCTTCGTCCCGGCAGGGGGCATGGTGCCCTATGGCTACACCTTC,CASSFVPAGGMVPYGYTF
TRBV20-1,TRBJ2-7,few,TRBD2,TGCAGTGCAATCGGACTAGCGGGCGTCGACGAGCAGTACTTC,CSAIGLAGVDEQYF
TRBV3-1,TRBJ2-7,.,.,TGTGCCAGCAGCCGTTCCGGGACGGGATTCTACGAGCAGTACTTC,CASSRSGTGFYEQYF
TRBV5-1,TRBJ2-1,.,.,TGCGCCAGCAGCTTGGAATTTGGGAGTTACAATGAGCAGTTCTTC,CASSLEFGSYNEQFF
TRBV12-3/TRBV12-4,TRBJ1-1,.,TRBD1,TGTGCCAGCAGAGCTGGACAGGGCCTCCCCCTGGGTACTGAAGCTTTCTTT,CASRAGQGLPLGTEAFF
TRBV5-1,TRBJ2-3,few,TRBD2,TGCGCCAGCAGCTTTCTGGGGGAGGGCCTTGATACGCAGTATTTT,CASSFLGEGLDTQYF
TRBV7-6,TRBJ2-7,.,.,TGTGCCAGCAGCTTAGATACGGGCAGGTCCTACGAGCAGTACTTC,CASSLDTGRSYEQYF
TRBV15,TRBJ1-6,.,TRBD1,TGTGCCACCAGCAGCCGGGACAGGGATTCACCCCTCCACTTT,CATSSRDRDSPLHF
TRBV20-1,TRBJ2-3,.,TRBD2,TGCAGTGCTAGGTATCCCCCGGGACTAGCGGGAGCAACCACAGATACGCAGTATTTT,CSARYPPGLAGATTDTQYF
TRBV7-2,TRBJ2-7,.,.,TGTGCCAGCAGCCCTCGTAGGAGGCTACCCTACGAGCAGTACTTC,CASSPRRRLPYEQYF
TRBV25-1,TRBJ1-1,.,TRBD1,TGTGCCAGCAGAGCCGGGACAGGGGCTGGGAGGGCTGAAGCTTTCTTT,CASRAGTGAGRAEAFF
TRBV4-3,TRBJ1-3,many,.,TGCGCCAGCAGCCAAGATGGGGGGACCGGGAACACCATATATTTT,CASSQDGGTGNTIYF
TRBV5-6,TRBJ2-2,many,TRBD2,TGTGCCAGCAGCTTCCTAGCGGGAGGGCTCACCGGGGAGCTGTTTTTT,CASSFLAGGLTGELFF
TRBV4-2,TRBJ2-3,.,TRBD2,TGTGCCAGCAGCCAAGCCGAACTAGCGGGGGGGAGTACAGATACGCAGTATTTT,CASSQAELAGGSTDTQYF
TRBV12-3/TRBV12-4,TRBJ1-1,many,TRBD1,TGTGCCAGCGGGGGGACAGGCTCCCGGAACACTGAAGCTTTCTTT,CASGGTGSRNTEAFF
TRBV7-9,TRBJ1-1,.,.,TGTGCCAGCAGCTTAGGCGGCCAGGCTTCTGAAGCTTTCTTT,CASSLGGQASEAFF
TRBV7-9,TRBJ2-3,.,.,TGTGCCAGCAGCAAGTCGCTAGAAAGCACAGATACGCAGTATTTT,CASSKSLESTDTQYF
TRBV7-8,TRBJ2-1,many,TRBD1,TGTGCCAGCAGCTTACGGCAGGGGGCCTACAATGAGCAGTTCTTC,CASSLRQGAYNEQFF
TRBV20-1,TRBJ2-1,few,TRBD2,TGCAGTGCTCCACTAGCGGGAGGGGAGAAAAATGAGCAGTTCTTC,CSAPLAGGEKNEQFF
TRBV2,TRBJ1-1,.,.,TGTGCCAGCAGTGAAGCCCCTCAGGGAGCTTTCTTT,CASSEAPQGAFF
TRBV7-9,TRBJ2-4,.,.,TGTGCCAGCAGCGCACAGGAGGGTGTGGTATTGGACATTCAGTACTTC,CASSAQEGVVLDIQYF
TRBV12-3/TRBV12-4,TRBJ2-7,.,TRBD2,TGTGCCAGCAGTTGGGGGGGGTCGAGATCCTACGAGCAGTACTTC,CASSWGGSRSYEQYF
TRBV15,TRBJ2-4,many,.,TGTGCCACCAGCAGAGATGGACTTAAAGCCATTCAGTACTTC,CATSRDGLKAIQYF
TRBV9,TRBJ2-3,.,TRBD2,TGTGCCAGCAGCGTCGGGACTAGCGGGGGCACAGATACGCAGTATTTT,CASSVGTSGGTDTQYF
TRBV6-1,TRBJ2-3,few,.,TGTGCCTCCCAAAGGGGGGCCACAGATACGCAGTATTTT,CASQRGATDTQYF
TRBV12-3/TRBV12-4,TRBJ1-5,.,.,TGTGCCAGCAGTTCCCGACCCTCAGGTCCCCAGCATTTT,CASSSRPSGPQHF
TRBV3-1,TRBJ1-2,.,.,TGTGCCAGCAGCCAAGATAGACAGCCAGAGAACTATGGCTACACCTTC,CASSQDRQPENYGYTF
TRBV20-1,TRBJ2-1,.,TRBD2,TGCAGTGCTAGAGATGGAGGGACCAGCGGGGGGGGTGAGCAGTTCTTC,CSARDGGTSGGGEQFF
TRBV6-2/TRBV6-3,TRBJ1-2,.,.,TGTGCCAGCAGTCCGGACAGTGCTGGTGGCTACACCTTC,CASSPDSAGGYTF
TRBV21-1,TRBJ1-5,.,.,TGTGCCAGCAGCAAAGGAGGCATGGCAAGGGTGAATCAGCCCCAGCATTTT,CASSKGGMARVNQPQHF
TRBV29-1,TRBJ1-2,few,TRBD1,TGCAGCGATCTTGGACAGGGGCGTAACTATGGCTACACCTTC,CSDLGQGRNYGYTF
TRBV12-3/TRBV12-4,TRBJ2-3,.,.,TGTGCCAGCATGTTGTTCACGATCCCGGATACGCAGTATTTT,CASMLFTIPDTQYF
TRBV9,TRBJ2-7,.,TRBD1,TGTGCCAGCAGCGGTGGACAGGGGATGTCCTACGAGCAGTACTTC,CASSGGQGMSYEQYF
TRBV12-3/TRBV12-4,TRBJ1-2,few,.,TGTGCCAGCAGTCGCAGGGGAACCTATGGCTACACCTTC,CASSRRGTYGYTF
TRBV7-9,TRBJ2-2,.,.,TGTGCCAGCAGCTTAATCCCGTCCACCGGGGAGCTGTTTTTT,CASSLIPSTGELFF
TRBV7-3,TRBJ2-1,few,TRBD2,TGTGCCAGCAGCTTAACGGGACTAGCGGGAGATGAGCAGTTCTTC,CASSLTGLAGDEQFF
TRBV28,TRBJ2-3,few,.,TGTGCCAGCAGTCTTTCCCTTCGAGGGGGGCGGAGAAACACAGATACGCAGTATTTT,CASSLSLRGGRRNTDTQYF
TRBV2,TRBJ1-2,few,TRBD1,TGTGCCAGCAGTGGGGACAGATCTAACTATGGCTACACCTTC,CASSGDRSNYGYTF
TRBV12-3/TRBV12-4,TRBJ2-5,.,.,TGTGCCAGCAGTCAGCTACGGGAGACCCAGTACTTC,CASSQLRETQYF
TRBV7-9,TRBJ1-5,.,.,TGTGCCAGCAGCTTAGAGTCGAGGAGGCCCCAGCATTTT,CASSLESRRPQHF
TRBV29-1,TRBJ1-1,few,.,TGCAGCGTGATGGGTCGGTTGAACACTGAAGCTTTCTTT,CSVMGRLNTEAFF